Listed below are T cell receptor beta chains from one sample, sequenced in a study of cytomegalovirus exposure and HLA in healthy donors. TCRdb keeps only in-frame clones here, not all; method: immunoSEQ multiplex PCR. The profile shows roughly 160,000 clones, about 80% of them singletons. The sequenced sample was PBMCs. The receptors were gathered from a woman aged 50 to 65 in good health and CMV-seropositive. Each CDR3 is given with its conserved first and last residue. The D gene is left open where the match is weak. Clone size, where shown, is once, few, many, or a class for clones that have expanded.

j_call v_call d_call clone_size cdr3_aa cdr3_nt
TRBJ1-4 TRBV28 TRBD1 NA CASSLQGQVFSTNEKLFF TGTGCCAGCAGTTTACAGGGACAGGTTTTTTCAACTAATGAAAAACTGTTTTTT
TRBJ2-1 TRBV5-1 NA NA CASSFQGSYNEQFF TGCGCCAGCAGTTTTCAGGGGTCCTACAATGAGCAGTTCTTC
TRBJ1-1 TRBV28 NA once CASSLGRRNTEAFF TGTGCCAGCAGTTTGGGGAGGAGGAACACTGAAGCTTTCTTT
TRBJ1-1 TRBV18 NA NA CASSPNMNTEAFF TGTGCCAGCTCACCTAATATGAACACTGAAGCTTTCTTT
TRBJ1-3 TRBV9 TRBD1 NA CASSAQTNRGGNTIYF TGTGCCAGCAGCGCCCAGACCAACAGGGGTGGAAACACCATATATTTT
TRBJ2-5 TRBV7-3 TRBD2 NA CASSSPGRLAGGETQYF TGTGCCAGCAGCTCCCCGGGAAGACTAGCGGGAGGAGAGACCCAGTACTTC
TRBJ2-1 TRBV5-1 TRBD1 NA CASSWAGGLNEQFF TGCGCCAGCAGCTGGGCAGGGGGCCTGAATGAGCAGTTCTTC
TRBJ2-3 TRBV9 TRBD2 NA CASSGRRNPAGVADTQYF TGTGCCAGCAGCGGCCGACGTAATCCAGCGGGAGTGGCAGATACGCAGTATTTT
TRBJ1-1 TRBV6-6 TRBD1 NA CASRGQGAFTTEAFF TGTGCCAGCCGGGGACAGGGGGCTTTTACGACTGAAGCTTTCTTT
TRBJ2-1 TRBV5-6 NA NA CASSLIRQGGNEQFF TGTGCCAGCAGCTTGATCCGGCAGGGGGGCAATGAGCAGTTCTTC
TRBJ1-2 TRBV29-1 TRBD1 few CSGQRQGGGYTF TGCAGCGGCCAAAGGCAGGGGGGAGGCTACACCTTC
TRBJ2-5 TRBV6-6 NA NA CASSYIVETQYF TGTGCCAGCAGTTACATAGTAGAGACCCAGTACTTC
TRBJ1-1 TRBV6-4 TRBD1 NA CASSGRDRDYMNTEAFF TGTGCCAGCAGTGGCCGGGACAGGGATTATATGAACACTGAAGCTTTCTTT
TRBJ1-5 TRBV15 NA once CATSRAGAGQPQHF TGTGCCACCAGCAGAGCAGGGGCAGGGCAGCCCCAGCATTTT
TRBJ1-2 TRBV5-1 NA NA CASRQDSNYGYTF TGCGCCAGCAGGCAGGACTCTAACTATGGCTACACCTTC
TRBJ1-2 TRBV7-2 NA NA CASSFGSGTTYGYTF TGTGCCAGCAGCTTTGGGTCAGGGACTACGTATGGCTACACCTTC
TRBJ2-5 TRBV19 NA NA CASSITGSWETQYF TGTGCCAGTAGTATCACAGGGAGTTGGGAGACCCAGTACTTC
TRBJ2-6 TRBV11-2 TRBD2 NA CASSFRRLAGSGANVLTF TGTGCCAGCAGCTTTAGGCGCCTAGCGGGCTCTGGGGCCAACGTCCTGACTTTC
TRBJ2-3 TRBV9 TRBD2 few CASSVDWGGTDTQYF TGTGCCAGCAGCGTAGATTGGGGGGGGACAGATACGCAGTATTTT
TRBJ2-4 TRBV7-2 NA NA CASSSAGGIQYF TGTGCCAGCAGCTCCGCCGGAGGAATTCAGTACTTC
TRBJ1-4 TRBV7-6 NA NA CASSRQSATNEKLFF TGTGCCAGCAGCCGACAGAGCGCAACTAATGAAAAACTGTTTTTT
TRBJ1-4 TRBV27 NA NA CASSYTGATNEKLFF TGTGCCAGCAGTTACACAGGTGCAACTAATGAAAAACTGTTTTTT
TRBJ2-7 TRBV28 TRBD1 NA CASSLWGQGVTYEQYF TGTGCCAGCAGTTTATGGGGCCAGGGGGTTACCTACGAGCAGTACTTC
TRBJ2-1 TRBV7-3 NA NA CASSLWGEGPNNEQFF TGTGCCAGCAGCTTATGGGGGGAAGGGCCAAACAATGAGCAGTTCTTC
TRBJ2-1 TRBV9 TRBD1 NA CASSGTGVEQFF TGTGCCAGCAGCGGGACAGGGGTTGAGCAGTTCTTC
TRBJ1-5 TRBV19 NA few CASSANREGQPQHF TGTGCCAGTAGTGCAAACAGGGAAGGACAGCCCCAGCATTTT
TRBJ1-2 TRBV9 NA few CASSVRQAIYGYTF TGTGCCAGCAGCGTCCGACAGGCGATCTATGGCTACACCTTC
TRBJ2-7 TRBV28 TRBD2 NA CASSPGSAGGVDF TGTGCCAGCAGTCCCGGGTCAGCGGGAGGAGTGGACTTC
TRBJ1-2 TRBV18 TRBD1 NA CASSPRDRVAYGYTF TGTGCCAGCTCGCCCCGGGACAGGGTTGCATATGGCTACACCTTC
TRBJ2-5 TRBV11-2 NA NA CASSLDMGGTASGETQYF TGTGCCAGCAGCTTAGATATGGGGGGAACGGCGTCTGGAGAGACCCAGTACTTC
TRBJ1-4 TRBV15 NA NA CATSRNRGRGEKLFF TGTGCCACCAGCCGGAACCGGGGCAGGGGTGAAAAACTGTTTTTT
TRBJ1-5 TRBV28 NA NA CASSLRPHGNQPQHF TGTGCCAGCAGTTTGAGGCCCCATGGCAATCAGCCCCAGCATTTT
TRBJ1-2 TRBV19 NA NA CASSITVAYGYTF TGTGCCAGTAGTATCACAGTGGCGTATGGCTACACCTTC
TRBJ2-7 TRBV28 NA NA CASSEEYEQYF TGTGCCAGCAGTGAGGAATACGAGCAGTACTTC
TRBJ1-6 TRBV28 TRBD1 few CASKGQVQGSPLHF TGTGCCAGCAAGGGACAGGTACAAGGTTCACCCCTCCACTTT
TRBJ1-1 TRBV7-2 TRBD1 NA CASSTMQGARAFF TGTGCCAGCAGCACGATGCAGGGGGCGAGAGCTTTCTTT
TRBJ2-7 TRBV10-3 NA NA CAIAEAYEQYF TGTGCCATCGCGGAGGCCTACGAGCAGTACTTC
TRBJ2-3 TRBV28 TRBD2 few CASGLAGGTDTQYF TGTGCCAGCGGACTAGCGGGGGGAACAGATACGCAGTATTTT
TRBJ1-1 TRBV6-5 NA NA CASSYLSTGFEAFF TGTGCCAGCAGTTACCTGTCTACGGGTTTTGAAGCTTTCTTT
TRBJ1-5 TRBV2 TRBD1 NA CASRGDRGSNQPQHF TGTGCCAGCAGGGGGGACAGGGGAAGCAATCAGCCCCAGCATTTT
TRBJ1-4 TRBV5-8 TRBD1 NA CASSSGTAGVTYRGSEKLFF TGTGCCAGCAGCTCCGGGACAGCTGGGGTTACGTACAGGGGCTCCGAAAAACTGTTTTTT
TRBJ1-3 TRBV7-2 TRBD1 NA CASSPDRVSPNTIYF TGTGCCAGCAGCCCGGACAGGGTTTCCCCCAACACCATATATTTT
TRBJ2-1 TRBV28 TRBD2 NA CASSLLLAGGRGQFF TGTGCCAGCAGTTTATTACTAGCGGGGGGAAGAGGGCAGTTCTTC
TRBJ1-2 TRBV27 NA NA CASGFRANYGYTF TGTGCCAGCGGATTCAGGGCTAACTATGGCTACACCTTC
TRBJ2-7 TRBV15 NA NA CATSRDLGTSYEQYF TGTGCCACCAGCAGAGATTTAGGGACATCCTACGAGCAGTACTTC
TRBJ2-2 TRBV7-9 NA NA CASSKGAGELFF TGTGCCAGCAGCAAAGGGGCCGGGGAGCTGTTTTTT
TRBJ1-6 TRBV28 NA NA CASCQQQGALTPLHF TGTGCCAGCTGCCAACAGCAAGGGGCTTTGACACCCCTCCACTTT
TRBJ2-3 TRBV2 TRBD2 NA CASSDPGRGGADTQYF TGTGCCAGCAGTGACCCGGGGCGGGGGGGAGCAGATACGCAGTATTTT
TRBJ1-1 TRBV9 NA NA CASRQIMNTEAFF TGTGCCAGCAGACAGATAATGAACACTGAAGCTTTCTTT
TRBJ2-2 TRBV6-5 NA few CASRRARFSGELFF TGTGCCAGTAGGAGGGCCCGGTTTTCCGGGGAGCTGTTTTTT